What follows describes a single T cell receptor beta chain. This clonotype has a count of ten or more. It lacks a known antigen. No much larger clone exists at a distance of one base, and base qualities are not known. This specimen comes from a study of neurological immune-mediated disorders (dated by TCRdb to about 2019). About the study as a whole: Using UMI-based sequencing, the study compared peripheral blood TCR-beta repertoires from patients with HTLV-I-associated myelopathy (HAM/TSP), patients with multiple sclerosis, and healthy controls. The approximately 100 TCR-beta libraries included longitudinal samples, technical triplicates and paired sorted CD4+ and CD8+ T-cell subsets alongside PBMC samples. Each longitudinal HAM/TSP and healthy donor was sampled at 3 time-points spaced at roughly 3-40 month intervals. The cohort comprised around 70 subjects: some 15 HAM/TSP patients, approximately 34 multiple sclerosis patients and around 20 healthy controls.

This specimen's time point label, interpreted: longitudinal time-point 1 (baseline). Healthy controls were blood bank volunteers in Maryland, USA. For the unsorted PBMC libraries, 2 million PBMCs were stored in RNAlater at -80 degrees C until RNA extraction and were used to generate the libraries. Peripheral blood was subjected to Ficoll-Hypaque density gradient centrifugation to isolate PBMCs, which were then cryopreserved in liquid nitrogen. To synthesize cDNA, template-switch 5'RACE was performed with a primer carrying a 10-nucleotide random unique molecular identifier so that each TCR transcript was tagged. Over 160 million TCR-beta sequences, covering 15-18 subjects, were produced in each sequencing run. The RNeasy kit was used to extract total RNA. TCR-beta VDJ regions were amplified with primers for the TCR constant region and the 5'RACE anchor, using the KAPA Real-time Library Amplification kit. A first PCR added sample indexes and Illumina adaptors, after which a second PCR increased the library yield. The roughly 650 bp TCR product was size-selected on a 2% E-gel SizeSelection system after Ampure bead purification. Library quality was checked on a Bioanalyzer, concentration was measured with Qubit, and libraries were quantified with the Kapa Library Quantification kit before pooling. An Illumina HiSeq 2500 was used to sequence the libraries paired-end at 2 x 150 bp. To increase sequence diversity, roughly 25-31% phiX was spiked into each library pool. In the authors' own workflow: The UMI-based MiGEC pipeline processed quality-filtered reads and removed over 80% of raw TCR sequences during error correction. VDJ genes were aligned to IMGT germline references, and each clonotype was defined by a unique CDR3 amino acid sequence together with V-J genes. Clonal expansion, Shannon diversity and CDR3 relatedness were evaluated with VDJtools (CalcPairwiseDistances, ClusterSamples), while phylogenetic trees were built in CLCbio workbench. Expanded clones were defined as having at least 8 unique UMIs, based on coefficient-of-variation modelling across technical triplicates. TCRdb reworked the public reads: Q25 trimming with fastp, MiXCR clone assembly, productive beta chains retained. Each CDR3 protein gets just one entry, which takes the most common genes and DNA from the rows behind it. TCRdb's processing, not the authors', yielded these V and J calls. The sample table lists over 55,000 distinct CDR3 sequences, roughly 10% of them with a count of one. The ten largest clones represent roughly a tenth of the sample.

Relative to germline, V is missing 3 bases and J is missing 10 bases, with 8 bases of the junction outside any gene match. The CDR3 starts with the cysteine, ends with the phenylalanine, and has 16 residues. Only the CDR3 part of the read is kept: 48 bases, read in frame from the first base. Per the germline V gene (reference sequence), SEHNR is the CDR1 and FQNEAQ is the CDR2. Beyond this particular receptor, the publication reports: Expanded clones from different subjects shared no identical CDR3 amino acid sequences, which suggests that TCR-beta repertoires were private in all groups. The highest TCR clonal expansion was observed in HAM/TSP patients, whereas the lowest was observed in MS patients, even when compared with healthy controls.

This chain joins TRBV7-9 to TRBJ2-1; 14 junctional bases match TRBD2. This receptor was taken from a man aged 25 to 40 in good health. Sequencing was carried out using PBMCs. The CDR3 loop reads CASSLGGTSGSEEQFF. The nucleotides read TGTGCCAGCAGCTTGGGTGGGACTAGCGGGAGCGAGGAGCAGTTCTTC. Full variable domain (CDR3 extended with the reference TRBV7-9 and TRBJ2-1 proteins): DTGVSQNPRHKITKRGQNVTFRCDPISEHNRLYWYRQTLGQGPEFLTYFQNEAQLEKSRLLSDRFSAERPKGSFSTLEIQRTEQGDSAMYLCASSLGGTSGSEEQFFGPGTRLTVL.